A single sample is the source of the 4 T cell receptor beta chains below, sequenced in a study of T cells in Graves' hyperthyroidism and ophthalmopathy. The CDR3 regions of TCR beta were amplified from RNA transcripts. Primed by the HTBI set, a first-round RT-PCR was run on the TCR CDR3. Using its own MiXCR run on the multiplex PCR reads, TCRdb lists one record per CDR3 protein. Seen here are 80,000 to 100,000 distinct CDR3 sequences, roughly 40% observed once, and the top ten hold 10%. The sample consisted of peripheral blood or thyroid tissue (not recorded which). The receptors stem from a woman in her thirties with Graves' hyperthyroidism.

In its sample, this clonotype was seen many times. The CDR3 DNA reads as TGTGCCAGCAGCCCGACAGGGAACTATGGCTACACCTTC. Translating it yields CASSPTGNYGYTF. This rearrangement joins TRBV7-6 to TRBJ1-2, with 7 nucleotides matching TRBD1. Per the germline V gene, CDR1 is SGHVS and CDR2 is FNYEAQ. Trimming cost V 5 bases and J 2 bases; bases outside gene matches: 2. The CDR3 consists of 13 residues.

This clonotype was detected many times. This chain links TRBV7-3 with TRBJ1-2; the D gene is possibly TRBD1 (6 bases). The CDR3 totals 15 residues. Trimming shortened V by 6 bases and J by 4 bases, and 18 bases separated the two germline ends. CDR1 and CDR2 from the germline V gene are SGHTA and FQGTGA. As DNA, the CDR3 is TGTGCCAGCAGGGGGGCCGCGGACCCGGGCTATGGCTACACCTTC. Protein product: CASRGAADPGYGYTF.

This clonotype has ten or more counts. DNA for the CDR3: TGTGCCAGCAGTTACTCAGGCGGAAGCTACTACGAGCAGTACTTC. Its protein product is CASSYSGGSYYEQYF. This chain links TRBV6-5 with TRBJ2-7; D remains ambiguous. Germline V gene lookup returns CDR1 MNHEY and CDR2 SVGAGI. The CDR3 extends over 15 amino acids. V lost 0 bases to trimming and J lost 3 bases, with 12 bases between them.

For this clonotype: A read error is likely, as this CDR3 ends without the conserved phenylalanine or tryptophan. The gene calls are TRBV7-3 and TRBJ2-5; either TRBD1 or TRBD2 may fit D (5 bases each). Trimming cost V 4 bases and J 5 bases, with 17 bases left between them. CDR1 is SGHTA, CDR2 FQGTGA, per germline. CDR3 length equals 15 residues. For the CDR3, the DNA is TGTGCCAGCAGCTCCTCCGGGGCAGGGAGTGAGACCCAGTACTCC. Protein product: CASSSSGAGSETQYS.